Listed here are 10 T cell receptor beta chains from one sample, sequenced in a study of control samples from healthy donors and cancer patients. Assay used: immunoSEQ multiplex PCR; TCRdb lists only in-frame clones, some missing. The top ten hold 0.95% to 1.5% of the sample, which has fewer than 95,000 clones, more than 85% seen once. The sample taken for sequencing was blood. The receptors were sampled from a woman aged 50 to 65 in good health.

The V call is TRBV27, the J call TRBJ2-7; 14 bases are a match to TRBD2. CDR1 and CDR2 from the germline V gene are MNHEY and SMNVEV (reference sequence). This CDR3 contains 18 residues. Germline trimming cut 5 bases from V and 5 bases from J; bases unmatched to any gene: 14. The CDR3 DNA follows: TGTGCCAGCAGTGAAGAGGTGACTAGCGGGAGGGCCGCTGACGAGCAGTACTTC. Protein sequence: CASSEEVTSGRAADEQYF.

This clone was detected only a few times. The CDR3 here is CASSLDRNSGNTIYF. CDR3 DNA sequence: TGTGCCAGCAGCTTGGACCGAAACTCTGGAAACACCATATATTTT. The chain is built from TRBV5-4 and TRBJ1-3; no clear D gene. The V end was cut by 0 bases, the J end by 0 bases, with 7 bases between. The CDR3 runs 15 residues. Germline V gene data show CDR1 as SGHNT and CDR2 as YYREEE (reference sequence). Together with reference TRBV5-4 and TRBJ1-3, the CDR3 gives the full variable domain: ETGVTQSPTHLIKTRGQQVTLRCSSQSGHNTVSWYQQALGQGPQFIFQYYREEENGRGNFPPRFSGLQFPNYSSELNVNALELDDSALYLCASSLDRNSGNTIYFGEGSWLTVV.

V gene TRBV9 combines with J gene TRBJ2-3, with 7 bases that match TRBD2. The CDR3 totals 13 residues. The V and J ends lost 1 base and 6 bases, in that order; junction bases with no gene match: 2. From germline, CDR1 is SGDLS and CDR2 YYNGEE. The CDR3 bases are TGTGCCAGCAGCGTAACCGGGGGGGATACGCAGTATTTT. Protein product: CASSVTGGDTQYF.

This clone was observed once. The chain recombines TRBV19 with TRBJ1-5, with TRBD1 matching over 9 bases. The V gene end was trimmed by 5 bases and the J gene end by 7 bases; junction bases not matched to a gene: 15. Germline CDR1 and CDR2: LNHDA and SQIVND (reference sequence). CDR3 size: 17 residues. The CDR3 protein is CASSYTISGTGRQPQHF. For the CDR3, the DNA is TGTGCCAGTAGTTATACCATTTCCGGGACAGGGCGCCAGCCCCAGCATTTT.

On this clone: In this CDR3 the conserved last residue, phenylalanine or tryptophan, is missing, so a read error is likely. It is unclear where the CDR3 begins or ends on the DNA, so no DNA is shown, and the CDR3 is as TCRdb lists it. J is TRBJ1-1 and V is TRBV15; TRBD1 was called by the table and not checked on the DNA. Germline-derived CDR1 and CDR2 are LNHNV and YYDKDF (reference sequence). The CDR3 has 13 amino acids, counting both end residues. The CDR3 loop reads CATSRDSDRVGLS.

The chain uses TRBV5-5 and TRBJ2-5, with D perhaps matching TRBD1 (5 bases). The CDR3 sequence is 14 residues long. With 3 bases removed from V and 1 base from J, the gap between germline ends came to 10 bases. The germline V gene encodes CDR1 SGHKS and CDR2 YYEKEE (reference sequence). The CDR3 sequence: CASSSKGIQETQYF. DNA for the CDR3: TGTGCCAGCAGCTCAAAGGGGATCCAAGAGACCCAGTACTTC.

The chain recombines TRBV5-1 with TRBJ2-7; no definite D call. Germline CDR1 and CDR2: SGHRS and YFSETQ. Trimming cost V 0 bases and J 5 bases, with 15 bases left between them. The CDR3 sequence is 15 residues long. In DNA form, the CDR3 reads TGCGCCAGCAGCTTGGTAAGGGTCCGCCCAGACGAGCAGTACTTC. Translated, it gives CASSLVRVRPDEQYF.

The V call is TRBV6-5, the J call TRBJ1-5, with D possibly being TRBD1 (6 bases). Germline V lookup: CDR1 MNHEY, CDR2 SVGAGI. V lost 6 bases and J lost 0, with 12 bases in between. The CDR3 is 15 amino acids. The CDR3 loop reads CASRPRTVSNQPQHF. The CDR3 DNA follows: TGTGCCAGCAGGCCTCGGACAGTTAGCAATCAGCCCCAGCATTTT.

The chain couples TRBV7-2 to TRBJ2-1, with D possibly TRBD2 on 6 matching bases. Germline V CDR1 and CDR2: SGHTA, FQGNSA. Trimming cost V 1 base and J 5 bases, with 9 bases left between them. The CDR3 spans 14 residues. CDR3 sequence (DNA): TGTGCCAGCAGCTTAGAGGGAGGAAACAATGAGCAGTTCTTC. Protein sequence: CASSLEGGNNEQFF.

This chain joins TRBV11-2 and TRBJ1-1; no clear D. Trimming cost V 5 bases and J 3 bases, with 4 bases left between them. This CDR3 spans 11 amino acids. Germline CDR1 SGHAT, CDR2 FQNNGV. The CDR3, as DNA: TGTGCCAGCAGCGGTTACACTGAAGCTTTCTTT. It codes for CASSGYTEAFF.